The entry below gives a single T cell receptor (beta chain) sequence along with its context. V lost 3 bases and J 4 bases, leaving 15 bases between the germline ends. Germline CDR1 WSHSY, CDR2 SAAADI. The CDR3 consists of 15 residues. The assay was immunoSEQ multiplex PCR, and TCRdb's table has in-frame clones only and misses some. The repertoire includes 100,000 to 150,000 clones, about 91% of them detected once, and around 8.1% sits in the top ten. The data are from a study of control samples from healthy donors and cancer patients. The specimen sequenced was blood. The chain is built from TRBV10-2 and TRBJ1-1; D is uncertain. This receptor was obtained from a man aged 18-30 years in good health. The CDR3 region has the DNA TGCGCCAGCAGTGAATGGGCAGGCGAAGGCACTGAAGCTTTCTTT. It codes for CASSEWAGEGTEAFF.